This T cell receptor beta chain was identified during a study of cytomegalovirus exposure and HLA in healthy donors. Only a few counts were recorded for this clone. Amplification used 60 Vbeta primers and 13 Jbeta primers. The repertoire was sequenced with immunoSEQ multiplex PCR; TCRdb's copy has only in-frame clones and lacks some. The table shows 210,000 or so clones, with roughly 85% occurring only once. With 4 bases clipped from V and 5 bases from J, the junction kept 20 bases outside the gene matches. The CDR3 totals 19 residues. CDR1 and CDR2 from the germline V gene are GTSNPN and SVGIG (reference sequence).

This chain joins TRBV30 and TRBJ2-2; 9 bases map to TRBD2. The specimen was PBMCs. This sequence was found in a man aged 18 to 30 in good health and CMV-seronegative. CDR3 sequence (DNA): TGTGCCTGGAATCTCGGGACTGTAGCGGGGGTCGGGTCGACCGGGGAGCTGTTTTTT. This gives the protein CAWNLGTVAGVGSTGELFF. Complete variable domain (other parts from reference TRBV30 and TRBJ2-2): SQTIHQWPATLVQPVGSPLSLECTVEGTSNPNLYWYRQAAGRGLQLLFYSVGIGQISSEVPQNLSASRPQDRQFILSSKKLLLSDSGFYLCAWNLGTVAGVGSTGELFFGEGSRLTVL.